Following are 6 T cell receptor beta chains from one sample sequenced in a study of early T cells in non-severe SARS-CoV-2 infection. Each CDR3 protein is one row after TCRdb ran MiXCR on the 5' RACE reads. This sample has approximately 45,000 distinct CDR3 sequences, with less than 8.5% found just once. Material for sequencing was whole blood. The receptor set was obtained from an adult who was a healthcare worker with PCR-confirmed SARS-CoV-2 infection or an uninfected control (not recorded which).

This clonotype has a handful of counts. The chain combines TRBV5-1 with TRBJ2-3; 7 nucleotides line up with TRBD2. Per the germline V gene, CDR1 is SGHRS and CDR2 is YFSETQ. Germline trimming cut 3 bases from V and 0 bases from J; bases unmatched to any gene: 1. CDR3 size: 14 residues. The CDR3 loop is CASSSSGSTDTQYF. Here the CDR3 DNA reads TGCGCCAGCAGCTCTAGCGGCAGCACAGATACGCAGTATTTT.

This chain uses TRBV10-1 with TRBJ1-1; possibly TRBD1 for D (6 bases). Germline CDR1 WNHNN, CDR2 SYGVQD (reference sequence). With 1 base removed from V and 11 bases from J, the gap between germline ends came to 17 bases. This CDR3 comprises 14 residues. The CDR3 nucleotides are TGCGCCAGCAGTGAGTTTGGGACACCGAATGGGGCTTTCTTT. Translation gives CASSEFGTPNGAFF.

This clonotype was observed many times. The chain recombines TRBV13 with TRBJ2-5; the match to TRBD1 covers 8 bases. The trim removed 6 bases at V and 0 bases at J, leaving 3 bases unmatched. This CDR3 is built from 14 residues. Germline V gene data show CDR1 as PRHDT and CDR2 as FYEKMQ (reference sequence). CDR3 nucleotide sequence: TGTGCCAGCAGAGGACAGGGCGACCAAGAGACCCAGTACTTC. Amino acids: CASRGQGDQETQYF.

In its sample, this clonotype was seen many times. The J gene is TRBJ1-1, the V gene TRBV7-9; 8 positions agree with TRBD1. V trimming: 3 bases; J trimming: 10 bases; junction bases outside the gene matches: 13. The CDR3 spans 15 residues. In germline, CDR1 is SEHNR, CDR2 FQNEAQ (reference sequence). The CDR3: CASSFQTGVAQRAFF. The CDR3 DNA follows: TGTGCCAGCAGCTTCCAGACAGGGGTGGCCCAAAGAGCTTTCTTT.

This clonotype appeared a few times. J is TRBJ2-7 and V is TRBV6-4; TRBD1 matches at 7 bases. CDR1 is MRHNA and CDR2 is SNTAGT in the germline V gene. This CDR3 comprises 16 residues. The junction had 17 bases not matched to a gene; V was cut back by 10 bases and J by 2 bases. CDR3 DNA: TGTGCCATCATCCTCCCCGAGACAGGGAAGACCTACGAGCAGTACTTC. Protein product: CAIILPETGKTYEQYF.

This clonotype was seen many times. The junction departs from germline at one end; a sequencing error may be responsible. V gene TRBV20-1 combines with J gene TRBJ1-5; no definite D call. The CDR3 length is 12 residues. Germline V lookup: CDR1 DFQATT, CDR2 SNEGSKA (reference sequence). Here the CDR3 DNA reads TGCAGTGCTAATACGGGCAACCAGCCCCAGCATTTT. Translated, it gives CSANTGNQPQHF.